Below are 11 T cell receptor beta chains sequenced from a single sample in a study of technical replicates of blood from several donors. Profiling relied on immunoSEQ multiplex PCR, and the TCRdb table lists in-frame clones only, not all of them. The sample has around 84,000 clones, roughly 92% seen once. Source material: T cells isolated from PBMCs. The source of these receptors is a human donor in good health.

The chain combines TRBV30 with TRBJ1-5; 12 positions match TRBD1. Unmatched junction bases numbered 4, after V lost 6 bases and J lost 10 bases. This CDR3 has 12 residues. The V gene's germline CDR1 is GTSNPN and CDR2 SVGIG (reference sequence). The CDR3 DNA reads as TGTGCCTGTGGGACAGGGGGCCACCCCCAGCATTTT. It translates to CACGTGGHPQHF.

This rearrangement joins TRBV19 to TRBJ1-2; 8 positions match TRBD1. The CDR3 is 12 amino acids. Per germline, CDR1 LNHDA and CDR2 SQIVND (reference sequence). The trim removed 6 bases at V and 6 bases at J, leaving 3 bases unmatched. Written as DNA, the CDR3 is TGTGCCAGTAGGGGACAGGCCCATGGCTACACCTTC. Its protein product is CASRGQAHGYTF.

The chain couples TRBV6-6 to TRBJ1-5, with 9 positions matching TRBD1. The CDR3 totals 15 residues. The germline V gene encodes CDR1 MNHNY and CDR2 SVGAGI (reference sequence). Germline trimming cut 2 bases from V and 9 bases from J; bases unmatched to any gene: 8. The DNA of the CDR3 is TGTGCCAGCAGTTACGACCGGGACAGGGTCGGGCCCCAGCATTTT. This codes for CASSYDRDRVGPQHF.

The CDR3 protein is CASSVGMNTEAFF. DNA for the CDR3: TGTGCCAGCAGCGTAGGTATGAACACTGAAGCTTTCTTT. V is TRBV9 and J is TRBJ1-1; D not resolved. V lost 0 bases and J lost 0, with 3 bases in between. The CDR3 loop spans 13 amino acids. Germline loops: CDR1 SGDLS, CDR2 YYNGEE.

The genes are TRBV21-1 and TRBJ2-6; whether TRBD1, the table's D call, matches the DNA was not checked. TRBV21-1 is given as a pseudogene. The CDR3 length is 20 residues. CDR3 in amino acids: CASRKPLEGRGYGGANVLTF. The CDR3 DNA sequence: TGTGCCAGCAGAAAACCGTTGGAGGGCAGGGGGTACGGTGGGGCCAACGTCCTGACTTTC.

This rearrangement joins TRBV6-1 to TRBJ2-7; TRBD1 might be the D (7 bases). The CDR3 consists of 15 residues. With 5 bases removed from V and 3 bases from J, the gap between germline ends came to 17 bases. The germline V gene encodes CDR1 MNHNS and CDR2 SASEGT. In DNA, the CDR3 is TGTGCCAGCAGTTCTCACCAGGGGGGACTCTACGAGCAGTACTTC. It specifies CASSSHQGGLYEQYF.

This clone showed up just once. The rearrangement joins TRBV5-1 to TRBJ1-1; D may be TRBD1 (6 bases). Trimming took 6 bases from V and 3 from J, leaving 18 bases between them. The CDR3 runs to 15 residues. The V gene's germline CDR1 is SGHRS and CDR2 YFSETQ. The CDR3 nucleotides read TGCGCCAGCACACCCCTAGGGGGTGGGGACACTGAAGCTTTCTTT. It codes for CASTPLGGGDTEAFF.

The V call is TRBV10-3, the J call TRBJ1-6, with D possibly matching TRBD1 (5 bases). CDR1 and CDR2 from the germline V gene are ENHRY and SYGVKD. This CDR3 region has 16 residues. Trimming stripped 6 bases from V and 0 bases from J, with 12 bases between. CDR3 sequence (DNA): TGTGCCATCAGGAACAGGACGAGCTCCTATAATTCACCCCTCCACTTT. This gives the protein CAIRNRTSSYNSPLHF.

J is TRBJ1-6 and V is TRBV6-1; 7 bases are shared with TRBD1. Germline CDR1 MNHNS, CDR2 SASEGT. This CDR3 is 16 amino acids long. V lost 4 bases to trimming and J lost 4 bases; unmatched junction nucleotides: 7. CDR3 in amino acids: CASSGPDREYNSPLHF. As DNA, the CDR3 is TGTGCCAGCAGTGGTCCCGACAGGGAATATAATTCACCCCTCCACTTT.

The genes are TRBV4-1 and TRBJ2-7; 14 positions agree with TRBD2. Trimming removed 6 bases from V and 0 bases from J; junction bases left unmatched: 10. The germline CDR1 and CDR2 sequences are MGHRA and YSYEKL. The CDR3 covers 18 residues. Here the CDR3 reads CASRPGLAGVLGSYEQYF. The CDR3, as DNA: TGCGCCAGCAGACCGGGACTAGCGGGAGTCTTGGGCTCCTACGAGCAGTACTTC.

V usage is TRBV6-1 and J usage is TRBJ1-5; 8 nucleotides match TRBD1. Germline CDR1 reads MNHNS; CDR2 reads SASEGT. The CDR3 is 14 amino acids. The V segment lost 2 bases and the J segment 8 bases; nucleotides outside the gene matches: 5. The CDR3 spells CASSERQGREPQHF. The DNA of the CDR3 is TGTGCCAGCAGTGAAAGACAGGGGCGGGAGCCCCAGCATTTT.